This record looks at one T cell receptor beta chain sequence and its context. The isolated RNA, all of it, was reverse transcribed, so expressed TCRB transcripts were what got sequenced. Sequenced by immunoSEQ multiplex PCR; TCRdb stores in-frame clones only, minus some. This sample has 350,000 or so clones; around a fifth occur once, and the top ten carry around 0.04%. These data originate in a study of beta chain features in type 1 diabetes. CDR3 length: 14 amino acids. The V end lost 0 bases, the J end lost 3 bases, and 7 bases lay between the germline ends. Per germline, CDR1 SGHRS and CDR2 YFSETQ.

The source material was naive CD4+ T cells from blood. The J gene is TRBJ1-5, the V gene TRBV5-1; the D is unclear. The receptor comes from a woman younger than 35 in good health. This CDR3 reads CASSLGYNNQPQHF. The CDR3 DNA follows: TGCGCCAGCAGCTTGGGTTATAACAATCAGCCCCAGCATTTT.